The text below deals with one T cell receptor beta chain. These data come from a study of blood T cell repertoires in COVID-19. The germline CDR1 and CDR2 sequences are LGHNA and YNFKEQ. This CDR3 has 12 residues. Deletions cut 1 base from V and 10 bases from J, with 9 bases between. Original processing notes: Estimated nucleated cell counts came from reference gene primer amplification. Here immunoSEQ multiplex PCR was the method, and the copy in TCRdb shows in-frame clones only, minus some. V, J and clone size reflect that table, while D and trimming were determined from the DNA. The sample includes 50,000 to 65,000 clones, approximately 86% of them seen just once.

This sequence joins TRBV4-2 and TRBJ2-3, with a possible D match to TRBD2 (5 bases). The material sequenced was peripheral blood. The clonotype was recovered from a woman of 80 years or more with COVID-19, enrolled during active disease. For the CDR3, the DNA is TGTGCCAGCAGCCAAGGCGGGCGGGCGCAGTATTTT. Translation gives CASSQGGRAQYF.